Below are 31 T cell receptor beta chains sequenced from a single sample in a study of T cells in Graves' hyperthyroidism and ophthalmopathy. TCR beta CDR3 region amplification was performed from RNA transcripts. First-round RT-PCR with HTBI primers amplified the TCR CDR3 region. TCRdb passed the multiplex PCR reads through MiXCR, listing each CDR3 protein once. The sample carries hundreds of thousands of distinct CDR3 sequences, about 15% recorded once. Material for sequencing was blood. The receptors derive from a woman younger than 35 with Graves' hyperthyroidism that later progressed to Graves' ophthalmopathy.

This clonotype was observed a handful of times. V gene TRBV6-2 or TRBV6-3 combines with J gene TRBJ2-3; D may correspond to TRBD1 or TRBD2 (7 bases each). The germline V gene has CDR1 MNHEY and CDR2 SVGEGT. Trimming pared 10 bases from V and 1 base from J, leaving 18 bases between. This CDR3 has 15 residues. The CDR3 is CATLRGLAGTDTQYF. The CDR3 bases are TGTGCCACCTTGAGGGGGCTAGCGGGCACAGATACGCAGTATTTT.

The rearrangement joins TRBV6-4 to TRBJ2-1; D is tentatively TRBD1 or TRBD2 (5 bases each). Trimming shortened V by 2 bases and J by 5 bases, and 13 bases separated the two germline ends. The CDR3 sequence is 15 residues long. CDR1 and CDR2 from the germline V gene are MRHNA and SNTAGT. The CDR3 reads CASSDMFEGHNEQFF. The CDR3 coding sequence is TGTGCCAGCAGTGACATGTTTGAGGGGCACAATGAGCAGTTCTTC.

This clonotype was seen ten or more times. This sequence joins TRBV20-1 and TRBJ2-7, with D possibly being TRBD1 (5 bases). Germline lookup yields CDR1 DFQATT and CDR2 SNEGSKA (reference sequence). Trimming pared 6 bases from V and 3 bases from J, leaving 9 bases between. This CDR3 is built from 11 residues. In DNA, the CDR3 is TGCAGTGCCACGACAGTCTACGAGCAGTACTTC. Encoded protein: CSATTVYEQYF.

V is TRBV28 and J is TRBJ2-2, with D possibly being TRBD1 (6 bases). Germline CDR1 reads MDHEN; CDR2 reads SYDVKM. The CDR3 is made up of 14 amino acids. The V end lost 6 bases, the J end lost 1 base, and 9 bases lay between the germline ends. The DNA of the CDR3 is TGTGCCAGCAGCTCGGGACAGAACACCGGGGAGCTGTTTTTT. Its protein product is CASSSGQNTGELFF.

This clonotype was recorded many times. The chain carries TRBV7-2 and TRBJ2-4, with D possibly being TRBD2 (6 bases). CDR1 and CDR2 (germline): SGHTA, FQGNSA. This CDR3 has 17 amino acids. V dropped 5 bases and J dropped 2 bases, with 19 bases sitting between them. The CDR3 nucleotides are TGTGCCAGCAGCGTCGGAGGGCCGAGTTGGACCAAAAACATTCAGTACTTC. Translation: CASSVGGPSWTKNIQYF.

This clonotype was counted many times. The chain combines TRBV15 with TRBJ2-7; TRBD2 aligns across 7 bases. The germline V gene has CDR1 LNHNV and CDR2 YYDKDF (reference sequence). V trimming: 0 bases; J trimming: 3 bases; junction bases outside the gene matches: 5. The CDR3 runs to 15 residues. The CDR3 nucleotides read TGTGCCACCAGCAGAGAACGACTAGCCAACTACGAGCAGTACTTC. This codes for CATSRERLANYEQYF.

This rearrangement joins TRBV9 to TRBJ2-5; the D is unclear. From germline, CDR1 is SGDLS and CDR2 YYNGEE. The CDR3 loop spans 14 amino acids. Trimming stripped 0 bases from V and 3 bases from J, with 9 bases between. Here the CDR3 DNA reads TGTGCCAGCAGCGTAGGAAGCAGTAAAGAGACCCAGTACTTC. Amino acid sequence: CASSVGSSKETQYF.

The chain has TRBV7-9 and TRBJ2-1; 11 bases line up with TRBD1. The germline V gene encodes CDR1 SEHNR and CDR2 FQNEAQ (reference sequence). V was clipped by 5 bases and J by 8 bases; unmatched bases: 8. The CDR3 loop spans 15 amino acids. The DNA for the CDR3 is TGTGCCAGCAGCGCACCGGGACAGGGGGGGGATGAGCAGTTCTTC. The encoded protein is CASSAPGQGGDEQFF.

This clonotype was observed many times. The V gene is TRBV6-2 or TRBV6-3, the J gene TRBJ1-1; D gene ambiguous. The V end lost 4 bases, the J end lost 6 bases, and 18 bases lay between the germline ends. Germline V lookup: CDR1 MNHEY, CDR2 SVGEGT. This CDR3 spans 15 amino acids. The CDR3 nucleotides are TGTGCCAGCAGTTTGAATAGCGGTTCGATGGCTGAAGCTTTCTTT. Encoded protein: CASSLNSGSMAEAFF.

This clonotype was recorded a few times. The chain uses TRBV2 and TRBJ2-5; 16 nucleotides align to TRBD2. There are 16 residues in the CDR3. Germline values: CDR1 SNHLY, CDR2 FYNNEI. V shed 4 bases and J 7 bases; nucleotides not matched to a gene: 6. The CDR3 coding sequence is TGTGCCAGCAGTGCAGGGACTAGCGGGAGGGCGGGGACCCAGTACTTC. Its translation: CASSAGTSGRAGTQYF.

In this sample, this clonotype turned up many times. The chain couples TRBV4-1 to TRBJ2-2; unclear D gene. The CDR3 has 15 amino acids. Germline V CDR1 and CDR2: MGHRA, YSYEKL. V gave up 1 base and J gave up 5 bases, with 11 bases separating them. CDR3 protein: CASSQVEISTGELFF. As DNA, the CDR3 is TGCGCCAGCAGCCAAGTCGAAATCTCGACCGGGGAGCTGTTTTTT.

This clonotype was seen a handful of times. This chain uses TRBV15 with TRBJ2-7; 7 positions match TRBD1. Germline CDR1 and CDR2: LNHNV and YYDKDF (reference sequence). The CDR3 contains 19 residues. Unmatched junction bases numbered 20, after V lost 0 bases and J lost 6 bases. The CDR3 protein is CATSRDSRVGRQGDREQYF. DNA for the CDR3: TGTGCCACCAGCAGAGATAGTCGTGTGGGTAGGCAGGGGGATCGCGAGCAGTACTTC.

This clonotype was seen a few times. The genes are TRBV6-1 and TRBJ1-1; 8 bases map to TRBD1. Germline CDR1 is MNHNS and CDR2 is SASEGT. The CDR3 is made up of 15 amino acids. The ends lost 7 bases at V and 6 bases at J; junction bases unmatched: 13. The CDR3 loop is CASTPRTGNLPEAFF. The CDR3 bases are TGTGCCAGCACCCCCCGGACAGGGAATTTACCTGAAGCTTTCTTT.

This clonotype was seen at least ten times. The rearrangement joins TRBV20-1 to TRBJ2-7; 10 nucleotides match TRBD2. The CDR3 is 14 residues long. CDR1 and CDR2 (germline): DFQATT, SNEGSKA (reference sequence). Trimming at V came to 0 bases and at J to 3 bases, leaving 2 bases not matched to a gene. CDR3 nucleotides: TGCAGTGCTAGAGATACTAGCGGGAACTACGAGCAGTACTTC. Residues: CSARDTSGNYEQYF.

The chain links TRBV6-1 to TRBJ2-5; 10 positions match TRBD1. This CDR3 region has 15 residues. Trimming took 5 bases from V and 4 from J; bases not matched to a gene: 7. CDR1 is MNHNS and CDR2 is SASEGT in the germline V gene. CDR3 in amino acids: CASSPRQGARETQYF. The CDR3 DNA reads as TGTGCCAGCAGTCCCAGACAGGGGGCTCGAGAGACCCAGTACTTC.

This clonotype was seen at least ten times. The chain joins TRBV12-3 or TRBV12-4 to TRBJ2-2, with D perhaps assigned TRBD1 or TRBD2 (5 bases each). CDR3 size: 13 residues. With 4 bases removed from V and 5 bases from J, the gap between germline ends came to 8 bases. The CDR3 loop is CASSSWGTGELFF. The CDR3 bases are TGTGCCAGCAGTTCGTGGGGGACCGGGGAGCTGTTTTTT.

This clonotype has just a few counts. The V and J genes are TRBV4-2 and TRBJ1-5, with no clear D. V lost 0 bases, J lost 7 bases, and 7 bases lay in between. CDR3 length equals 13 residues. Germline loops: CDR1 LGHNA, CDR2 YNFKEQ. This chain's CDR3 is CASSQDEGQPQHF. The CDR3 DNA sequence: TGTGCCAGCAGCCAAGATGAGGGACAGCCCCAGCATTTT.

Details on this clonotype: This may arise from a read error, as a much more abundant clone is one base away. The chain employs TRBV7-2 and TRBJ2-7, with TRBD2 as a possible D gene (6 bases). Germline-derived CDR1 and CDR2 are SGHTA and FQGNSA. This CDR3 comprises 15 residues. The CDR3 here is CARSLAVYSSHEQYF. The CDR3 DNA is TGTGCCAGAAGCTTAGCGGTATATTCCAGCCACGAGCAGTACTTC.

This clonotype has a count of ten or more. The rearrangement links TRBV12-3 or TRBV12-4 to TRBJ1-1, with no clear D. The length of the CDR3 is 17 residues. V lost 3 bases to trimming and J lost 1 base, with 18 bases between them. In DNA, the CDR3 is TGTGCCAGCAGTTTGGAGGGCATCCTGACCCCGAACACTGAAGCTTTCTTT. Encoded protein: CASSLEGILTPNTEAFF.

The chain is built from TRBV7-8 and TRBJ2-3, with 8 bases that match TRBD2. V was pared by 0 bases and J by 5 bases, with 7 bases of the junction left unmatched. The CDR3 length is 16 residues. CDR1 and CDR2 (germline): SGHVS, FQNEAQ. CDR3 amino acids: CASSLADGRVGDTQYF. The DNA for the CDR3 is TGTGCCAGCAGCTTAGCGGACGGGAGGGTAGGAGATACGCAGTATTTT.

A few counts support this clonotype. The chain recombines TRBV6-2 or TRBV6-3 with TRBJ2-3; D is possibly TRBD2 (7 bases). Germline lookup yields CDR1 MNHEY and CDR2 SVGEGT. CDR3 length: 15 amino acids. The V end was cut by 5 bases, the J end by 6 bases, with 18 bases between. CDR3 protein: CASSLQGGLSDTQYF. The DNA for the CDR3 is TGTGCCAGCAGTCTACAGGGAGGGCTGAGTGATACGCAGTATTTT.

In this sample, this clonotype turned up a few times. The chain combines TRBV10-3 with TRBJ1-2, with a possible D match to TRBD1 (5 bases). Germline loops: CDR1 ENHRY, CDR2 SYGVKD. This CDR3 contains 14 residues. Trimming pared 6 bases from V and 6 bases from J, leaving 17 bases between. CDR3 in DNA: TGTGCCATCAGCCGAGTAGGGGCACAGAATGGCTACACCTTC. This sequence encodes CAISRVGAQNGYTF.

This clonotype showed up many times. The V and J genes are TRBV20-1 and TRBJ1-6, with TRBD1 matching 7 bases. Per germline, CDR1 DFQATT and CDR2 SNEGSKA (reference sequence). This CDR3 comprises 16 residues. V dropped 3 bases and J dropped 10; count of bases not matched to a gene: 15. The CDR3 DNA follows: TGCAGTGCTAGTTCCCAACAGACAGGGTTTAAGTCACCCCTCCACTTT. It is translated as CSASSQQTGFKSPLHF.

This clonotype was counted between two and nine times. This sequence joins TRBV20-1 and TRBJ1-5, with 9 bases matching TRBD1. Germline CDR1 DFQATT, CDR2 SNEGSKA (reference sequence). V was pared by 6 bases and J by 4 bases, with 7 bases of the junction left unmatched. The CDR3 has 14 residues. CDR3 coding DNA: TGCAGTGCCCCTAAGGACAGGGGAAATCAGCCCCAGCATTTT. Its protein is CSAPKDRGNQPQHF.

There are many counts of this clonotype. The J gene is TRBJ2-2, the V gene TRBV28, with D perhaps TRBD2 (5 bases). Trimming removed 10 bases at V and 7 bases at J, with 13 bases between. Germline CDR1 and CDR2: MDHEN and SYDVKM. The length of the CDR3 is 12 residues. For the CDR3, the DNA is TGTGCCATTGGGGAGTATGGCGGGGAGCTGTTTTTT. Encoded protein: CAIGEYGGELFF.

The V gene is TRBV30, the J gene TRBJ1-6, with 7 bases aligning to TRBD1. The V gene's germline CDR1 is GTSNPN and CDR2 SVGIG (reference sequence). The CDR3 loop spans 13 amino acids. The J segment lost 6 bases and the V segment lost 2 bases, leaving 1 base of the junction unmatched. This CDR3 is CAWSRDSNSPLHF. The CDR3, as DNA: TGTGCCTGGAGTCGGGACAGTAATTCACCCCTCCACTTT.

This clonotype was recorded a few times. V and J are TRBV5-4 and TRBJ2-7; 16 bases match TRBD2. The V segment lost 5 bases and the J segment 2 bases; nucleotides outside the gene matches: 7. Germline V gene data show CDR1 as SGHNT and CDR2 as YYREEE (reference sequence). The length of the CDR3 is 17 residues. The CDR3 DNA reads TGTGCCAGCAGTCTGGGACTAGCGGGAGGGTCTACCTACGAGCAGTACTTC. It codes for CASSLGLAGGSTYEQYF.

This clonotype appeared many times. The genes are TRBV2 and TRBJ2-5; 7 nucleotides align to TRBD2. Looked up from germline, CDR1 is SNHLY and CDR2 is FYNNEI. V dropped 3 bases and J dropped 6; count of bases not matched to a gene: 4. The CDR3 runs 13 residues. In DNA, the CDR3 is TGTGCCAGCAGTGACGGGAGGACAAAGACCCAGTACTTC. Its protein product is CASSDGRTKTQYF.

A few counts support this clonotype. The rearrangement uses TRBV27 and TRBJ1-5, with TRBD1 identical over 9 bases. The length of the CDR3 is 16 residues. V shed 8 bases and J 1 base; nucleotides not matched to a gene: 9. Germline assignment: CDR1 MNHEY and CDR2 SMNVEV (reference sequence). CDR3 sequence: CASGTGGGGSNQPQHF. CDR3 sequence (DNA): TGTGCCAGCGGCACAGGGGGCGGGGGGAGCAATCAGCCCCAGCATTTT.

The sample holds many counts of this clonotype. The chain carries TRBV20-1 and TRBJ2-7, with 7 nucleotides matching TRBD2. V shed 0 bases and J 4 bases; nucleotides not matched to a gene: 15. The CDR3 contains 17 residues. Germline-derived CDR1 and CDR2 are DFQATT and SNEGSKA (reference sequence). This chain's CDR3 is CSARDSRENPLGYEQYF. The CDR3 DNA follows: TGCAGTGCTAGAGACTCGCGGGAGAATCCCTTAGGTTACGAGCAGTACTTC.

This clonotype showed up many times. V is TRBV7-9 and J is TRBJ2-3; weak D call: TRBD2 (5 bases). Trimming cost V 2 bases and J 4 bases, with 13 bases left between them. CDR3 length: 15 residues. Germline V gene lookup returns CDR1 SEHNR and CDR2 FQNEAQ (reference sequence). The CDR3 region is CASSLKWEYPDTQYF. The CDR3 DNA sequence: TGTGCCAGCAGCTTAAAATGGGAGTACCCAGATACGCAGTATTTT.